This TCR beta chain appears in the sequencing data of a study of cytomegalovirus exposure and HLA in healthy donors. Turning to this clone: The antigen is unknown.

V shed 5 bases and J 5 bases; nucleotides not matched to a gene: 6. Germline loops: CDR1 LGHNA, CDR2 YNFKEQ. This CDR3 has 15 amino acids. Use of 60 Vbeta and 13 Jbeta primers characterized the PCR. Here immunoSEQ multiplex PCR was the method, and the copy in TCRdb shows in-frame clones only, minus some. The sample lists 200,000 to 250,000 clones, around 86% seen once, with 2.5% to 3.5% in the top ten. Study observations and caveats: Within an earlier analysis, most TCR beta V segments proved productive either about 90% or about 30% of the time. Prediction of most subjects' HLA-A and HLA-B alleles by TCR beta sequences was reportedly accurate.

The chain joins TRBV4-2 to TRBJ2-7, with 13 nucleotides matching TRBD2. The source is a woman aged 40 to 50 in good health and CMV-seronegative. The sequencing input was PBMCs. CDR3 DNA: TGTGCCAGCAGCGGCCAGGGGACTAGCGGGAACGAGCAGTACTTC. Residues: CASSGQGTSGNEQYF.